The 2 T cell receptor delta chains below come from one sample, sequenced in a study of gamma-delta T cells after stem cell transplantation. TCRdb re-called the RT-PCR reads with CATT. Among roughly 1,300 delta-chain clones, approximately 7.5% were seen once, and the ten largest hold roughly three fifths. The sequenced sample consisted of gamma-delta T cells. These TCRs come from a human donor. It is not recorded whose cells these are; they may come from a transplant donor.

Points on this clone: This likely reflects a read error, since a far larger clone is one base away. V is TRDV2 and J is TRDJ1; D possibly corresponds to TRDD3 (6 bases). The germline V gene encodes CDR1 GEAIGNYY and CDR2 EKD. The ends were cut back, 1 base at V and 4 bases at J, with 30 bases in the middle. The CDR3 consists of 20 residues. CDR3 in amino acids: CACDTVCPKQARGGDDKLIF. CDR3 nucleotides: TGTGCCTGTGACACAGTCTGCCCAAAGCAAGCTCGTGGGGGCGACGATAAACTCATCTTT.

In its sample, this clone is medium-sized (0.01 to 0.1%). This chain uses TRDV2 with TRDJ1; TRDD2 might be the D (9 bases). Per the germline V gene, CDR1 is GEAIGNYY and CDR2 is EKD. The V and J ends lost 4 bases and 1 base respectively, with 42 bases between them. The CDR3 spans 24 residues. The CDR3 protein is CACDRLPTRDDVRGYPKTTDKLIF. CDR3 DNA: TGTGCCTGTGATCGCCTTCCTACACGAGATGATGTGAGGGGATACCCTAAGACCACCGATAAACTCATCTTT.